This T cell receptor beta chain was identified in a study of T cell responses to AZD1222 COVID-19 vaccine. Germline values: CDR1 MNHEY, CDR2 SVGAGI. The germline V and J ends were trimmed by 8 bases and 0 bases, with 7 bases remaining between them. This CDR3 is built from 13 residues. Data came from immunoSEQ multiplex PCR; TCRdb stores just in-frame clones and leaves some out. The sample contains under 150,000 clones, roughly 90% of which appear only once. The clonotype comes from an adult in good health. The chain uses TRBV6-5 and TRBJ1-4, with TRBD1 as a possible D gene (6 bases). The sample consisted of peripheral blood, taken on day 0 of AZD1222 vaccination. The CDR3 sequence: CASHRATNEKLFF. The CDR3 coding sequence is TGTGCCAGCCACAGGGCAACTAATGAAAAACTGTTTTTT.